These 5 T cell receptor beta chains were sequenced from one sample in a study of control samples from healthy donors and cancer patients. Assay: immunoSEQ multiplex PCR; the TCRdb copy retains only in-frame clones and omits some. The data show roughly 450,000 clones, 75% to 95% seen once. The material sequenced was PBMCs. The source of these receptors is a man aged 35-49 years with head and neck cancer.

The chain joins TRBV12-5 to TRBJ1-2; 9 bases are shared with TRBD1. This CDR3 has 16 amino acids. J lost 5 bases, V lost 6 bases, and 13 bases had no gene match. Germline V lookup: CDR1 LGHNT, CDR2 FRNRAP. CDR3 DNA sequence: TGTGCTAGTGGACCGACCACAGGGGGCGCAGCTTATGGCTACACCTTC. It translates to CASGPTTGGAAYGYTF.

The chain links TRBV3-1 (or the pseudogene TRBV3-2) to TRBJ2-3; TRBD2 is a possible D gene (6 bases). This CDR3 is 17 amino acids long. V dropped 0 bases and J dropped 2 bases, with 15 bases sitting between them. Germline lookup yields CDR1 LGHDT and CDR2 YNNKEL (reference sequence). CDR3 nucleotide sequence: TGTGCCAGCAGCCAAGATGTGGTAGCGGCATACACAGATACGCAGTATTTT. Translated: CASSQDVVAAYTDTQYF.

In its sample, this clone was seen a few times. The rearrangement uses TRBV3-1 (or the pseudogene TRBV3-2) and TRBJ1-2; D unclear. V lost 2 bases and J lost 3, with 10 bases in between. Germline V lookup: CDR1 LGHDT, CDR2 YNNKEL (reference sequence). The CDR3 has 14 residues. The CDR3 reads CASSQTTRDYGYTF. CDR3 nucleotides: TGTGCCAGCAGCCAAACGACAAGGGACTATGGCTACACCTTC.

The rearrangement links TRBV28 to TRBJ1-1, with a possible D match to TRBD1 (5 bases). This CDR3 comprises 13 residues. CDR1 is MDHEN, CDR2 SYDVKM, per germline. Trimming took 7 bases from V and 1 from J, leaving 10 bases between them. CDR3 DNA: TGTGCCAGCATTTTTGGGGGGAACACTGAAGCTTTCTTT. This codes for CASIFGGNTEAFF.

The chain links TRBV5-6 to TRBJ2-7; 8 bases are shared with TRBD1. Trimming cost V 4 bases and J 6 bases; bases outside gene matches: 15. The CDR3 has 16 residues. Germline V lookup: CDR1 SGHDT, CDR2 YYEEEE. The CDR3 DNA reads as TGTGCCAGCAGCAGACTCCCTCAGGGGGCAACGGTCGAGCAGTACTTC. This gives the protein CASSRLPQGATVEQYF.